The next 14 T cell receptor beta chains were all read from a single sample in a study of T-cell reconstitution after alpha-beta-depleted transplantation in children (dated by TCRdb to about 2016). The library was generated by PCR. Sequencing was performed on an Illumina HiSeq 2500. TCR library preparation used molecular barcoding, with unique molecular identifiers applied to normalize quantification of the TCRbeta repertoire. Clones were called with MiXCR by TCRdb after fastp trimmed the public reads at Q25, and only in-frame beta chains were retained. Every distinct CDR3 protein forms one entry, paired with its most common genes and DNA. The sample contains about 350,000 distinct CDR3 sequences, roughly 14% of them found a single time. In total, the top ten clones hold 3.5% to 4.5% of the sample. The specimen was PBMCs, collected from the stem cell graft. These receptor sequences come from a human donor who donated a stem cell graft to a child with Fanconi anemia.

This chain uses TRBV5-1 with TRBJ2-2, with 7 bases lining up with TRBD1. The junction had 4 bases not matched to a gene; V was cut back by 1 base and J by 1 base. The length of the CDR3 is 16 residues. Germline V gene sequence: CDR1 SGHRS, CDR2 YFSETQ. DNA of the CDR3: TGCGCCAGCAGCTTGCAACAGGGGAGGAACACCGGGGAGCTGTTTTTT. It is translated as CASSLQQGRNTGELFF.

This clonotype was observed at least ten times. This rearrangement joins TRBV2 to TRBJ1-2; 7 nucleotides line up with TRBD1. V was pared by 5 bases and J by 8 bases, with 8 bases of the junction left unmatched. The CDR3 covers 13 residues. Germline CDR1 SNHLY, CDR2 FYNNEI. The CDR3 region has the DNA TGTGCCAGCAGTTACAGGGGTTCCTACGGCTACACCTTC. This codes for CASSYRGSYGYTF.

On this clonotype itself: The missing conserved phenylalanine or tryptophan at the end of this CDR3 makes a read error likely. The chain uses TRBV5-1 and TRBJ2-3; D tentatively fits TRBD1 or TRBD2 (5 bases each). The CDR3 is made up of 14 amino acids. Trimming removed 4 bases from V and 1 base from J, with 10 bases in between. Germline assignment: CDR1 SGHRS and CDR2 YFSETQ. Here the CDR3 reads CASSLGPGTDTQYC. Here the CDR3 DNA reads TGCGCCAGCAGCCTGGGACCAGGCACAGATACGCAGTATTGT.

The chain carries TRBV20-1 and TRBJ2-5, with 7 positions matching TRBD2. Germline CDR1 reads DFQATT; CDR2 reads SNEGSKA (reference sequence). Unmatched junction bases numbered 8, after V lost 0 bases and J lost 1 base. CDR3 size: 16 residues. Written as DNA, the CDR3 is TGCAGTGCTAGAGATCTGGGGGGGGAGTCCCAAGAGACCCAGTACTTC. Translated, it gives CSARDLGGESQETQYF.

This clonotype was counted at least ten times. This rearrangement joins TRBV27 to TRBJ2-1; tentatively, D is TRBD1 or TRBD2 (5 bases each). V lost 2 bases and J lost 6, with 14 bases in between. Germline V gene lookup returns CDR1 MNHEY and CDR2 SMNVEV (reference sequence). The CDR3 contains 15 residues. CDR3: CASSLEGNWRNEQFF. In DNA form, the CDR3 reads TGTGCCAGCAGTTTAGAGGGGAATTGGCGCAATGAGCAGTTCTTC.

In this sample, this clonotype turned up a few times. The V and J genes are TRBV2 and TRBJ1-1; D is ambiguous. This CDR3 has 12 residues. Looked up from germline, CDR1 is SNHLY and CDR2 is FYNNEI. Trimming stripped 7 bases from V and 6 bases from J, with 12 bases between. CDR3 in DNA: TGTGCCAGCACTGTTCTTGGGGCTGAAGCTTTCTTT. Protein sequence: CASTVLGAEAFF.

The chain combines TRBV5-1 with TRBJ2-4, with TRBD2 identical over 7 bases. V shed 0 bases, J shed 3 bases, and the junction held 0 bases outside the gene matches. Germline-derived CDR1 and CDR2 are SGHRS and YFSETQ. The CDR3 sequence is 14 residues long. The CDR3, as DNA: TGCGCCAGCAGCTTGGGGGGGGGCAAAAACATTCAGTACTTC. It yields the protein CASSLGGGKNIQYF.

This clonotype appeared a few times. The chain combines TRBV20-1 with TRBJ2-2; D is ambiguous. The CDR3 totals 11 residues. Looked up from germline, CDR1 is DFQATT and CDR2 is SNEGSKA (reference sequence). The V gene lost 1 base and the J gene lost 5 bases, with 2 bases spanning the gap. Here the CDR3 DNA reads TGCAGTGCTAGAGCTACCGGGGAGCTGTTTTTT. Translation gives CSARATGELFF.

This clonotype was seen only a few times. This rearrangement joins TRBV12-3 or TRBV12-4 to TRBJ1-3; D perhaps matches TRBD1 (5 bases). The V end was cut by 7 bases, the J end by 7 bases, with 14 bases between. CDR3 size: 13 residues. The CDR3 is CASKATGVNTIYF. CDR3 DNA sequence: TGTGCCAGCAAAGCGACGGGGGTCAACACCATATATTTT.

This clonotype was seen ten or more times. The gene calls are TRBV12-3 or TRBV12-4 and TRBJ2-5, with D hard to call. V lost 6 bases, J lost 5 bases, and 7 bases lay in between. This CDR3 is 11 amino acids long. CDR3 amino acids: CASRVLETQYF. The CDR3 DNA follows: TGTGCCAGCAGGGTATTGGAGACCCAGTACTTC.

This clonotype turned up a few times. This chain joins TRBV5-6 and TRBJ1-1, with 8 bases identical to TRBD1. Germline CDR1 is SGHDT and CDR2 is YYEEEE. J was trimmed by 3 bases and V by 4 bases; bases with no gene match: 8. The CDR3 extends over 15 amino acids. The CDR3 loop is CASSHGQGRDTEAFF. The CDR3 DNA is TGTGCCAGCAGCCACGGACAGGGAAGGGACACTGAAGCTTTCTTT. Full variable domain (missing parts from reference TRBV5-6 and TRBJ1-1): DAGVTQSPTHLIKTRGQQVTLRCSPKSGHDTVSWYQQALGQGPQFIFQYYEEEERQRGNFPDRFSGHQFPNYSSELNVNALLLGDSALYLCASSHGQGRDTEAFFGQGTRLTVV.

The DNA of the CDR3 is TGTGCCAGCAGTGGCTCCGGGACGGAGGGGATCGCCCTCCACTTT. Its protein product is CASSGSGTEGIALHF. This chain connects TRBV6-1 to TRBJ1-6; D is perhaps TRBD1 (5 bases). This CDR3 contains 15 residues. CDR1 MNHNS and CDR2 SASEGT come from the germline V gene. Trimming pared 4 bases from V and 14 bases from J, leaving 21 bases between.

This clonotype showed up just a few times. The chain employs TRBV5-1 and TRBJ2-1; no clear D. The V end lost 4 bases, the J end lost 9 bases, and 17 bases lay between the germline ends. CDR1 is SGHRS, CDR2 YFSETQ, per germline. The CDR3 contains 14 residues. This CDR3 is CASSHNSVGFEQFF. CDR3 sequence (DNA): TGCGCCAGCAGCCATAATAGTGTTGGGTTTGAGCAGTTCTTC.

This clonotype was recorded a few times. This chain connects TRBV20-1 to TRBJ1-3; D not certain. CDR1 is DFQATT and CDR2 is SNEGSKA in the germline V gene (reference sequence). CDR3 size: 15 residues. The V and J ends lost 8 bases and 0 bases respectively, with 17 bases between them. The CDR3 sequence: CSSEARTYSGNTIYF. The CDR3 region has the DNA TGCAGTTCTGAGGCACGGACGTACTCTGGAAACACCATATATTTT.